This record covers a single TCR beta chain. What it binds is not known. This record belongs to a study of cytomegalovirus exposure and HLA in healthy donors. PCR amplification relied on 60 Vbeta primers (plus 13 Jbeta primers). Produced via immunoSEQ multiplex PCR; TCRdb's table is partial and in-frame only. The sample holds tens of thousands of clones; roughly 80% are singletons and the top ten take around 1.6%. Whole-study findings and limits: A list of approximately 150 TCR beta chains associated with cytomegalovirus was given. As a later analysis showed, a missense DCLRE1C variant was linked to trimming of TCR beta V- and J-genes.

The CDR3 runs to 14 residues. The ends were cut back, 2 bases at V and 1 base at J, with 6 bases in the middle. The germline V gene encodes CDR1 PRHDT and CDR2 FYEKMQ (reference sequence). J is TRBJ2-4 and V is TRBV13, with D possibly TRBD1 on 6 matching bases. The TCR sequence derives from a young man in good health and CMV-seronegative. The sample taken for sequencing was PBMCs. DNA for the CDR3: TGTGCCAGCAGCTTACAGGGGGCCAAAAACATTCAGTACTTC. Amino acid sequence: CASSLQGAKNIQYF.